A selection of T cell receptor beta chains follows, all from one sample in a study of cytomegalovirus exposure and HLA in healthy donors. The data were produced by immunoSEQ multiplex PCR, yet TCRdb's version contains in-frame clones alone and is incomplete. The table shows around 95,000 clones, with approximately 79% occurring only once. Specimen: PBMCs. These receptors came from a male donor in good health and CMV-seronegative. Each CDR3 is given with its conserved first and last residue. D genes are given only for firm matches. For some rows the clone size is stated as once, few or many, or as a class when expanded; others skip it.

TGTGCCAGCAGCCCTACTAGCGGGAGTCCCTACGAGCAGTACTTC | CASSPTSGSPYEQYF | TRBD2 | NA | TRBJ2-7 | TRBV5-4
TGTGCCAGCAGCCCGGGGGTACAAGAGACCCAGTACTTC | CASSPGVQETQYF | NA | NA | TRBJ2-5 | TRBV7-3
TGTGCCAGCAGCCTGCTAAGAGCTGGGGCCAACGTCCTGACTTTC | CASSLLRAGANVLTF | NA | NA | TRBJ2-6 | TRBV4-2
TGTGCCAGCAGTTCCGGACTAGCCACGCTACAGTTTGAGCAGTACTTC | CASSSGLATLQFEQYF | TRBD2 | NA | TRBJ2-7 | TRBV7-6
TGTGCCTGGAGCACTGGGCCCTACGAGCAGTACTTC | CAWSTGPYEQYF | NA | NA | TRBJ2-7 | TRBV30
TGCGCCAGCAGCCAAGATGGGCAAAAACAGGGCCTGGGGACTGAAGCTTTCTTT | CASSQDGQKQGLGTEAFF | NA | NA | TRBJ1-1 | TRBV4-1
TGTGCCAGCAGCCAGGAATGGGGACAGGGTAAGAACAATGAGCAGTTCTTC | CASSQEWGQGKNNEQFF | TRBD1 | NA | TRBJ2-1 | TRBV4-2
TGTGCCAGCAGAGGAGACAGGGTCACGAGCTACACCTTC | CASRGDRVTSYTF | TRBD1 | NA | TRBJ1-2 | TRBV2
TGTGCCAGCAGCTTAGGACTAGCCGGGAGCAATGAGCAGTTCTTC | CASSLGLAGSNEQFF | TRBD2 | NA | TRBJ2-1 | TRBV7-7
TGTGCCATCAGGCAGGGGACAGGGTCCTACGAGCAGTACTTC | CAIRQGTGSYEQYF | TRBD1 | NA | TRBJ2-7 | TRBV10-3
TGTGCCAGCACCCTCTGGTTAGGGGTTGGGGCCAACGTCCTGACTTTC | CASTLWLGVGANVLTF | NA | NA | TRBJ2-6 | TRBV27
TGCAGCCCTCCGGAGCAGAGATTCAATGAGCAGTTCTTC | CSPPEQRFNEQFF | NA | NA | TRBJ2-1 | TRBV29-1
TGTGCCTGGAGGAAAGCGGGGATGAACACTGAAGCTTTCTTT | CAWRKAGMNTEAFF | NA | NA | TRBJ1-1 | TRBV30
TGTGCCAGCATTGGGCAGGGGGCAATCGAGCAGTACTTC | CASIGQGAIEQYF | TRBD1 | once | TRBJ2-7 | TRBV6-1
TGTGCCAGCACCAGAACAGGCGTAATGGGTTCTGCCGGGGAGCTGTTTTTT | CASTRTGVMGSAGELFF | NA | NA | TRBJ2-2 | TRBV27
TGTGCCATCAGTGTGAGGGGACAGGGCTCTGGGGCCAACGTCCTGACTTTC | CAISVRGQGSGANVLTF | TRBD1 | NA | TRBJ2-6 | TRBV10-3
TGTGCCAGCAGTCCACCGCGGGGGGCCACCGACGAGCAGTACTTC | CASSPPRGATDEQYF | TRBD2 | few | TRBJ2-7 | TRBV6-6
TGTGCCAGCAGTTACTCTGGGGACAGGATAGGCGGCTACACCTTC | CASSYSGDRIGGYTF | TRBD1 | NA | TRBJ1-2 | TRBV6-5
TGTGCCAGCAGTTTATCGGAGGGTCGAGGCTACACCTTC | CASSLSEGRGYTF | NA | NA | TRBJ1-2 | TRBV27
TGTGCCAGCAGTGAGACAGGCGAGGGAAACACCATATATTTT | CASSETGEGNTIYF | NA | NA | TRBJ1-3 | TRBV6-4
TGTGCCAGCAGCTTAAAAGCTAGCGGGAGCTACAATGAGCAGTTCTTC | CASSLKASGSYNEQFF | TRBD2 | NA | TRBJ2-1 | TRBV7-3
TGTGCCAGCAGCTTAATGATTTCAGTTACAACTAATGAAAAACTGTTTTTT | CASSLMISVTTNEKLFF | NA | NA | TRBJ1-4 | TRBV7-9
TGTGCCAGCAGTTTATTACAAATAAACTATGGCTACACCTTC | CASSLLQINYGYTF | NA | NA | TRBJ1-2 | TRBV28
TGTGCCGGTTCCTCCGGGTTGGACACTGAAGCTTTCTTT | CAGSSGLDTEAFF | NA | NA | TRBJ1-1 | TRBV19
TGTGCCAGCAGTACCCGGGACAGGGGCAGTACCCAGTACTTC | CASSTRDRGSTQYF | TRBD1 | NA | TRBJ2-5 | TRBV6-5
TGTGCCAGCAGCCGTCCCTTTAGGGAGGGCCTATCAGAGACCCAGTACTTC | CASSRPFREGLSETQYF | TRBD2 | NA | TRBJ2-5 | TRBV7-9
TGTGCCAGCAGCGTAGAGGTCAGGGAGGGCGAGCAGTACTTC | CASSVEVREGEQYF | TRBD2 | few | TRBJ2-7 | TRBV9
TGTGCCAGCAGCAGGGTAAATAAGCCCCAGCATTTT | CASSRVNKPQHF | NA | NA | TRBJ1-5 | TRBV2
TGTGCCAGCAGTGTAGACAGACATTGGTTCTTC | CASSVDRHWFF | NA | few | TRBJ2-1 | TRBV2
TGTGCCAGCAGATCCCGGGGGGGGAGGGGCTACACCTTC | CASRSRGGRGYTF | NA | NA | TRBJ1-2 | TRBV6-5
TGTGCCAGCAGTCAGGGTTGCGAGCAGTACTTC | CASSQGCEQYF | NA | few | TRBJ2-7 | TRBV6-1
TGCAGCGTCGGGGGGGGTTTGACTGAAGCTTTCTTT | CSVGGGLTEAFF | NA | NA | TRBJ1-1 | TRBV29-1